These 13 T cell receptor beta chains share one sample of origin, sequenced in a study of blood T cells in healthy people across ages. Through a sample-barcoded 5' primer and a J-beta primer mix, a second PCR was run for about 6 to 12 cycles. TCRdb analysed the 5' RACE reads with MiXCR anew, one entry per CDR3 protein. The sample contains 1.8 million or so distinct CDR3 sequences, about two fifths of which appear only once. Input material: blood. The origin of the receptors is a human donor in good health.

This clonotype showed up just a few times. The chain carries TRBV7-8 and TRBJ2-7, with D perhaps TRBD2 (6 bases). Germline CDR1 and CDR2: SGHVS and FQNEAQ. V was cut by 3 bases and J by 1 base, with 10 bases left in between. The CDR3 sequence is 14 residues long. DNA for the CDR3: TGTGCCAGCAGCTTCGACGGGACTTCCTACGAGCAGTACTTC. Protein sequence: CASSFDGTSYEQYF.

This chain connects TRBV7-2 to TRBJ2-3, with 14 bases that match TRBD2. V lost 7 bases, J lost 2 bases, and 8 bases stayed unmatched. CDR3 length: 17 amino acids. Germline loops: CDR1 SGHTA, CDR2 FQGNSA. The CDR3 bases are TGTGCCAGCAACCCCGGACTAGCGGGGGGCATCACAGATACGCAGTATTTT. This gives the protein CASNPGLAGGITDTQYF.

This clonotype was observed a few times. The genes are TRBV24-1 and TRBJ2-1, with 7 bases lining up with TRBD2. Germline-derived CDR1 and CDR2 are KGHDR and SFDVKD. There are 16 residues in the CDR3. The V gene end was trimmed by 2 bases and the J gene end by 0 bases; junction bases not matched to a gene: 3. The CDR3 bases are TGTGCCACCAGTGATTGGCTAGCGGACTCCTACAATGAGCAGTTCTTC. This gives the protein CATSDWLADSYNEQFF.

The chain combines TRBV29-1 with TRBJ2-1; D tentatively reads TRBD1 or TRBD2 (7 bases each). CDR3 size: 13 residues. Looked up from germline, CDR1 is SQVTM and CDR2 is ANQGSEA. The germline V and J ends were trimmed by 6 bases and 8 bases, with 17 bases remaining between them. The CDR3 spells CSVQGRVTDEQFF. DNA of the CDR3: TGCAGCGTACAGGGGAGGGTTACGGATGAGCAGTTCTTC.

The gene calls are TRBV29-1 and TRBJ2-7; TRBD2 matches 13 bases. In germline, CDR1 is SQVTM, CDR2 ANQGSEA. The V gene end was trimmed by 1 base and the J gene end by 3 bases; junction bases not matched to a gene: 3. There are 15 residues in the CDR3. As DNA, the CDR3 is TGCAGCGTTGAAGGACTAGCGGGGGGCTTCTACGAGCAGTACTTC. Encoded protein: CSVEGLAGGFYEQYF.

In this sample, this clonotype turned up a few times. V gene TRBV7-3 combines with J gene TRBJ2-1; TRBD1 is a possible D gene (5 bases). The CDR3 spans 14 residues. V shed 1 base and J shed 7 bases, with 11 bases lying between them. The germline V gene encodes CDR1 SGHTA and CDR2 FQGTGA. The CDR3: CASSLNGQGNEQFF. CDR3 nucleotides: TGTGCCAGCAGCTTAAATGGCCAGGGTAATGAGCAGTTCTTC.

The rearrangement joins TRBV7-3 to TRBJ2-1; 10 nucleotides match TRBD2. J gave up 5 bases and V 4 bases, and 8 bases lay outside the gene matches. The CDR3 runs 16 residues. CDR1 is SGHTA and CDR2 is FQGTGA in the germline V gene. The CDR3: CASSYLAGVPNNEQFF. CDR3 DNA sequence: TGTGCCAGCAGCTACCTAGCGGGGGTCCCTAACAATGAGCAGTTCTTC.

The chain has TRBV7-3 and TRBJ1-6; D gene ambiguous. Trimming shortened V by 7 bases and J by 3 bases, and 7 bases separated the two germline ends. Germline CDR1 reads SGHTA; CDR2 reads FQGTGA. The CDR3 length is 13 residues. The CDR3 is CASKVLYNSPLHF. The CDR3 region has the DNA TGTGCCAGCAAAGTACTCTATAATTCACCCCTCCACTTT. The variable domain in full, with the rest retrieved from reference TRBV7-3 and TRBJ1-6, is GAGVSQTPSNKVTEKGKYVELRCDPISGHTALYWYRQSLGQGPEFLIYFQGTGAADDSGLPNDRFFAVRPEGSVSTLKIQRTERGDSAVYLCASKVLYNSPLHFGNGTRLTVT.

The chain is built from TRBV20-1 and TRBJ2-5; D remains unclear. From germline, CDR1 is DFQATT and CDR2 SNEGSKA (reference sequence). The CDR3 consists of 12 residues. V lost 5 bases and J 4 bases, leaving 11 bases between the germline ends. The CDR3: CSAPDRRETQYF. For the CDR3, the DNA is TGCAGTGCTCCGGACCGGCGAGAGACCCAGTACTTC.

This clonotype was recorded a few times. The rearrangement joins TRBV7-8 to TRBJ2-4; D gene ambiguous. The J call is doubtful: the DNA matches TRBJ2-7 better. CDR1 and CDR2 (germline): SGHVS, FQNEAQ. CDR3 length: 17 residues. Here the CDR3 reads CASSKIPGPRPHYEQYF. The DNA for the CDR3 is TGTGCCAGCAGCAAGATCCCGGGCCCAAGACCGCATTACGAGCAGTACTTC.

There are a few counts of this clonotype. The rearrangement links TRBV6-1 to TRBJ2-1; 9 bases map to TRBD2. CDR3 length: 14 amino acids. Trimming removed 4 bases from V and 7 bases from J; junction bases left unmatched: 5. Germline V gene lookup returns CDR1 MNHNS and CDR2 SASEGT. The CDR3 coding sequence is TGTGCCAGCAGTGGGAGGACTAGCGCGAATGAGCAGTTCTTC. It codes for CASSGRTSANEQFF.

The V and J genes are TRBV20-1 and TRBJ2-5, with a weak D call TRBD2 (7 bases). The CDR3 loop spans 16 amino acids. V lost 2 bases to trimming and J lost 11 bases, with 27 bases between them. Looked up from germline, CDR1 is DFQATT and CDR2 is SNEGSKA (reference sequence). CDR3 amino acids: CSARSRAGARGDEQYF. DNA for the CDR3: TGCAGTGCTAGATCCCGGGCGGGGGCGAGGGGCGATGAGCAGTACTTC.

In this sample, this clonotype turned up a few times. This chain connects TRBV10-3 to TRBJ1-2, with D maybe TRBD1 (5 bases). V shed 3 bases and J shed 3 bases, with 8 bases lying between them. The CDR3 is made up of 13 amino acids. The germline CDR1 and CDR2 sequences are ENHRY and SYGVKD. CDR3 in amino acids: CAISEGADYGYTF. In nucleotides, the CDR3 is TGTGCCATCAGTGAAGGGGCAGACTATGGCTACACCTTC.